Given below is one T cell receptor (beta chain) in context. V shed 4 bases and J shed 2 bases, with 15 bases lying between them. Germline assignment: CDR1 SGHNT and CDR2 YYREEE (reference sequence). The CDR3 has 15 amino acids. This entry belongs to a study of blood T cell repertoires in COVID-19. Overall study: Samples of COVID-19 (acute and convalescent) were obtained from the United States, Italy and Spain. PBMCs, B-cell-depleted T cells, or T cells were the source of the cDNA or gDNA that made up the material.

Original handling: By means of reference gene primer amplification, nucleated cell counts were estimated. Using immunoSEQ multiplex PCR, the repertoire was profiled, and TCRdb retains in-frame clones only, with some absent. That table supplies the V and J calls and clone size; D and trimming were determined from the DNA. The sample lists approximately 150,000 clones; approximately 86% were seen once. This sequence joins TRBV5-4 and TRBJ1-1; D remains ambiguous. The source material was peripheral blood. This clonotype was obtained from a man in his 70s with acute or convalescent COVID-19. The CDR3: CASSPEGYRNTEAFF. In nucleotides, the CDR3 is TGTGCCAGCAGCCCGGAGGGTTATAGAAACACTGAAGCTTTCTTT.